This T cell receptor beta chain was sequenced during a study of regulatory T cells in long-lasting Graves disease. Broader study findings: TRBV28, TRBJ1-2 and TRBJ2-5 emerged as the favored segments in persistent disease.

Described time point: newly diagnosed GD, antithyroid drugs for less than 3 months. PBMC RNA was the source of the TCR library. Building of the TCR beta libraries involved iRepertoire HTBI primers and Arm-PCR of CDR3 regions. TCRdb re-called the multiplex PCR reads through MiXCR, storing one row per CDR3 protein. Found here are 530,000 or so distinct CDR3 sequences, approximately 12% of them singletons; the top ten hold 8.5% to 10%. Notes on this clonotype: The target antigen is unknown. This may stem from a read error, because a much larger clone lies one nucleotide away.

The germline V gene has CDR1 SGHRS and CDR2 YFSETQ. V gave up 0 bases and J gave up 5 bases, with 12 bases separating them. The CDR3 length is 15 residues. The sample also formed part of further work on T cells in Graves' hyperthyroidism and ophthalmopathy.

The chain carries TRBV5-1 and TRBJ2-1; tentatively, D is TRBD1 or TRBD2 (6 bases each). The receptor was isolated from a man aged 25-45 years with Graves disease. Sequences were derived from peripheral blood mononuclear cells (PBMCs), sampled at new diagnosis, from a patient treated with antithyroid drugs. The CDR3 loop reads CASSLEGGGHNEQFF. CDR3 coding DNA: TGCGCCAGCAGCTTGGAGGGGGGAGGCCACAATGAGCAGTTCTTC.